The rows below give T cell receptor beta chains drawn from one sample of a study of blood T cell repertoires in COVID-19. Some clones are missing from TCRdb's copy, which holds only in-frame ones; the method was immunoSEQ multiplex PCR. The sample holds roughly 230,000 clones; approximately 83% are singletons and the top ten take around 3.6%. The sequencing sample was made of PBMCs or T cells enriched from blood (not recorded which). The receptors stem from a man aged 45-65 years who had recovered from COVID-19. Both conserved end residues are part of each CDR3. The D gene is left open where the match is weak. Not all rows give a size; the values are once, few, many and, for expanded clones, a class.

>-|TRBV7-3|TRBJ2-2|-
CASMREPLTGELFF
TGTGCCAGCATGCGTGAGCCTCTCACCGGGGAGCTGTTTTTT
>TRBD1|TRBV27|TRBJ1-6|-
CASRPGQGSSYNSPLHF
TGTGCCAGCAGGCCGGGACAGGGAAGCTCCTATAATTCACCCCTCCACTTT
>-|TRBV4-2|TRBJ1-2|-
CASSQGDRRRDGYTF
TGTGCCAGCAGCCAAGGTGACAGGCGACGGGATGGCTACACCTTC
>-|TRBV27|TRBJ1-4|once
CASSPRGGRTNEKLFF
TGTGCCAGCAGTCCCCGCGGGGGGAGGACTAATGAAAAACTGTTTTTT
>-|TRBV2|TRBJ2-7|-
CASSEQVAVRQYF
TGTGCCAGCAGTGAACAGGTGGCTGTACGGCAGTACTTC
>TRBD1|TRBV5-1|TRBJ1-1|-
CASSLGQGIMNTEAFF
TGCGCCAGCAGCCTCGGACAGGGGATCATGAACACTGAAGCTTTCTTT
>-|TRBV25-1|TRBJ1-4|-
CASSAHGDEKLFF
TGTGCCAGCAGTGCCCACGGTGATGAAAAACTGTTTTTT
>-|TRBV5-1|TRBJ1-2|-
CASSRDRTDGYTF
TGCGCCAGCAGCCGCGACAGAACGGATGGCTACACCTTC
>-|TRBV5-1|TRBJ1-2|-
CASSDLRGYTF
TGCGCCAGCAGCGACTTGAGGGGCTACACCTTC
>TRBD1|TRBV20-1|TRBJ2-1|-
CSASSSGQRNEQFF
TGCAGTGCTAGTTCATCGGGACAGAGAAATGAGCAGTTCTTC
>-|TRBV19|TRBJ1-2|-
CASSLLGGYGYTF
TGTGCCAGTAGTCTCCTGGGGGGCTATGGCTACACCTTC
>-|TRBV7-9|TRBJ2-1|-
CASSYDQVGDHNRNEQFF
TGTGCCAGCAGCTACGACCAGGTCGGTGACCATAACAGGAATGAGCAGTTCTTC
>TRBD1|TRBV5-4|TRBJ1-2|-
CASSLRGTANYGYTF
TGTGCCAGCAGCTTGCGTGGGACAGCTAACTATGGCTACACCTTC
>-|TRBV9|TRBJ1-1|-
CASSPWAGTEAFF
TGTGCCAGCAGCCCGTGGGCGGGGACTGAAGCTTTCTTT
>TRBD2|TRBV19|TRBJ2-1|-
CASIPSGTSGRGSYNEQFF
TGTGCCAGTATACCCTCCGGGACTAGCGGGAGGGGGTCCTACAATGAGCAGTTCTTC
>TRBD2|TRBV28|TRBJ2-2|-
CAVIHGGEAGELFF
TGTGCCGTCATCCATGGGGGGGAGGCCGGGGAGCTGTTTTTT
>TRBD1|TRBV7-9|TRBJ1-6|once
CASSPGQGNSPLHF
TGTGCCAGCAGCCCAGGACAGGGGAATTCACCCCTCCACTTT
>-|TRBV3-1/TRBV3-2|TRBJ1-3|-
CASSQFTGPSSGNTIYF
TGTGCCAGCAGCCAATTCACAGGACCGTCCTCTGGAAACACCATATATTTT
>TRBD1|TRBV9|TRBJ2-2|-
CASSVAGQGAGELFF
TGTGCCAGCAGCGTAGCGGGACAGGGGGCCGGGGAGCTGTTTTTT
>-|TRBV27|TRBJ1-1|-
CASSPPARLEAFF
TGTGCCAGCAGTCCTCCCGCGCGGCTTGAAGCTTTCTTT
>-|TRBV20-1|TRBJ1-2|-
CSASSLYGYTF
TGCAGTGCTAGTTCGCTATATGGCTACACCTTC
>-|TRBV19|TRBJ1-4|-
CASSTSGVTNEKLFF
TGTGCCAGTAGTACCTCGGGAGTTACTAATGAAAAACTGTTTTTT
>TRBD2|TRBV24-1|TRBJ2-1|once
CATSGVAGQSSYNEQFF
TGTGCCACCAGTGGGGTAGCGGGACAATCTTCCTACAATGAGCAGTTCTTC
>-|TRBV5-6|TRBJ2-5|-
CASSTGTRAQETQYF
TGTGCCAGCAGCACAGGGACGAGAGCCCAAGAGACCCAGTACTTC
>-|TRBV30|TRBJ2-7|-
CAWRQIGRNEQYF
TGTGCCTGGAGGCAAATCGGTAGAAACGAGCAGTACTTC
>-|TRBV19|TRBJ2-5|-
CASSIWSKETQYF
TGTGCCAGTAGTATATGGAGCAAAGAGACCCAGTACTTC
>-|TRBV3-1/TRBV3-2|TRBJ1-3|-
CASSQVGLSGNTIYF
TGTGCCAGCAGCCAGGTGGGGCTATCTGGAAACACCATATATTTT
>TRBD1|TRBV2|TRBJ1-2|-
CATLAGDRGPNYGYTF
TGTGCCACCCTTGCGGGGGACAGGGGCCCAAACTATGGCTACACCTTC
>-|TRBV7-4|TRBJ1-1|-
CSGGYSNTEAFF
TGTAGCGGAGGTTACTCGAACACTGAAGCTTTCTTT
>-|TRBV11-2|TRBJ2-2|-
CASSLIRTANTGELFF
TGTGCCAGCAGCTTAATTCGGACAGCGAACACCGGGGAGCTGTTTTTT
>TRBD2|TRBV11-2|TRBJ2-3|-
CASSLTGTSFRHTDTQYF
TGTGCCAGCAGCTTAACCGGGACTAGCTTTCGCCACACAGATACGCAGTATTTT
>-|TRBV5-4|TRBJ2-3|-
CASSPRTSTDTQYF
TGTGCCAGCAGCCCGCGGACTAGCACAGATACGCAGTATTTT
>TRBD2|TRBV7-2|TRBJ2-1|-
CASAPWAGAYNEQFF
TGTGCCAGCGCTCCTTGGGCGGGAGCTTACAATGAGCAGTTCTTC
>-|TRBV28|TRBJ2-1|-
CASSGGLASDEQFF
TGTGCCAGCAGTGGTGGCCTAGCGAGCGATGAGCAGTTCTTC
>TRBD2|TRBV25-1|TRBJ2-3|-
CAGRGGTDTQYF
TGTGCCGGCCGGGGGGGGACAGATACGCAGTATTTT
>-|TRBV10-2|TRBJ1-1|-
CATWGPREAFF
TGCGCCACGTGGGGGCCTCGCGAAGCTTTCTTT
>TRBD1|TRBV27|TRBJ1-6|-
CASSTQTGGSPLHF
TGTGCCAGCAGTACCCAGACAGGGGGTTCACCCCTCCACTTT
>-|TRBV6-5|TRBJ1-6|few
CASSYSGTPLHF
TGTGCCAGCAGTTACTCCGGGACACCCCTCCACTTT